This T cell receptor beta chain was recovered during a study of PD-1 blockade in classical Hodgkin lymphoma. General observations from the study: As was reported, newly diagnosed patients showed lower baseline TCR diversity than healthy donors did. Baseline diversity was lower in partial responders and progressors than complete responders.

The assay was immunoSEQ multiplex PCR, and TCRdb's table has in-frame clones only and misses some. This repertoire shows tens of thousands of clones, roughly 80% found once; its top ten account for about 31%. Remarks on this clone: Its target is unknown.

The CDR3 consists of 15 residues. Germline V CDR1 and CDR2: SGHNT, YENEEA. Trimming at V came to 4 bases and at J to 0 bases, leaving 1 base not matched to a gene. With no exception, relapse followed autologous stem cell transplantation in all patients, and brentuximab vedotin exposure varied. The J gene is TRBJ2-7, the V gene TRBV11-3; 12 nucleotides align to TRBD2. The source is a human donor with classical Hodgkin lymphoma. Sequences were derived from peripheral blood mononuclear cells (PBMCs), sampled at baseline. CDR3 in DNA: TGTGCCAGCAGCTCTAGCGGGGGGGGCTCCTACGAGCAGTACTTC. It is translated as CASSSSGGGSYEQYF. The whole variable domain, filled in from reference TRBV11-3 and TRBJ2-7, reads EAGVVQSPRYKIIEKKQPVAFWCNPISGHNTLYWYLQNLGQGPELLIRYENEEAVDDSQLPKDRFSAERLKGVDSTLKIQPAELGDSAVYLCASSSSGGGSYEQYFGPGTRLTVT.